This T cell receptor beta chain was identified during a study of CD8 T cells in Susac syndrome. With random hexamers, roughly 0.45 to 1 ug RNA was reverse transcribed. Amplification of TCR beta CDR3 by immunoSEQ multiplex PCR spanned 54 Vbeta and 13 Jbeta. MiXCR, run by TCRdb on the immunoSEQ multiplex PCR reads, gives a single entry per CDR3 protein. This sample has around 230,000 distinct CDR3 sequences, with almost 97% found just once. Patients with Susac syndrome met diagnostic criteria defined recently for definite or probable disease. Bulk CD8+ and CD4+ cells came from magnetic negative isolation; CD8+ TEMRA by FACS. V shed 0 bases and J 2 bases; nucleotides not matched to a gene: 6. The CDR3 totals 16 residues. Germline values: CDR1 LGHNA, CDR2 YNFKEQ.

Sequencing was done on a sample of CD4+ T cells from PBMCs. This chain joins TRBV4-2 and TRBJ2-7, with 8 bases identical to TRBD2. The receptor's source is a human donor with Susac syndrome. The CDR3 region has the DNA TGTGCCAGCAGCCAAGAGGGGGCCGGGAGGGCCTACGAGCAGTACTTC. Translating it yields CASSQEGAGRAYEQYF.